The clone carrying this T cell receptor (beta chain) came up a few times. Its specificity is not known. The sample is drawn from a study of T-cell reconstitution after alpha-beta-depleted transplantation in children. From germline, CDR1 is MGHRA and CDR2 YSYEKL. Trimming shortened V by 0 bases and J by 11 bases, and 8 bases separated the two germline ends. The CDR3 covers 12 residues. TCRbeta library construction was performed incorporating unique molecular identifiers. TCRdb re-derived calls from the PCR reads in MiXCR, one entry per CDR3 protein. The data show 780,000 or so distinct CDR3 sequences, with about 16% seen just once and approximately 5% held by the top ten. Whole-study results and caveats: Once a year had passed after transplant, T-cell counts and diversity came mostly from newly produced T cells. Alpha-beta T cells present about two months after transplant were reported to originate from several hundred expanded graft clones. Surviving recipient T cells and thymic progenitors accounted for the high day-60 TCRbeta diversity observed in some patients.

The chain employs TRBV4-1 and TRBJ2-1; D unclear. The receptor was isolated from a male patient between 10 and 17 years old who had a stem cell transplant for acute lymphoblastic leukemia, so the T cells may come from the graft donor. The sequenced sample was PBMCs, mostly from graft donor cells, obtained 360 days after TCRalphabeta/CD19-depleted stem cell transplant. In nucleotides, the CDR3 is TGCGCCAGCAGCCAAGATTTAAGTAAGCAGTTCTTC. This sequence encodes CASSQDLSKQFF.